The clone carrying this T cell receptor (beta chain) was seen many times. Its matching antigen is unknown. After constant-region reverse-primer amplification, full-length variable regions underwent semi-nested PCR with Nested Universal Primer A. TCRdb reprocessed the 5' RACE reads with MiXCR, giving one entry per CDR3 protein. The data show about 57,000 distinct CDR3 sequences, approximately 27% seen once. Study results and limitations: The TCR gene usage of tumor memory CD4+ T cells clustered together with blood and lymph node memory CD4+ cells and with lymph node naive CD4+ cells.

The germline V gene has CDR1 LGHNA and CDR2 YNFKEQ. This CDR3 is 12 amino acids long. Trimming pared 0 bases from V and 15 bases from J, leaving 12 bases between. Cells sorted as Tregs were CD4+, CD25+ and CD127-/low. The clonotype was recovered from a female donor with breast cancer. Sample: tumor-infiltrating Tregs sorted from the breast tumor. The rearrangement uses TRBV4-2 and TRBJ2-1; D remains ambiguous. This CDR3 is CASSQDINVPFF. In DNA form, the CDR3 reads TGTGCCAGCAGCCAAGATATAAACGTTCCGTTCTTC.